The rows below give T cell receptor beta chains drawn from one sample of a study of T cells expressing NK-cell markers. TCRdb re-analyzed the 5' RACE reads; it lists each CDR3 protein once, without DNA. Recorded here are about 430,000 distinct CDR3 sequences; the top ten clones represent 1.4%. Sequencing was performed on blood T cells: a sorted CD56 or NKG2C T cell subset, CD4+ or CD8+ T cells, or bulk PBMC T cells (not recorded which). The receptor set was obtained from a woman in her forties or fifties in good health. CDR3s include the opening cysteine and the closing phenylalanine or tryptophan.

V gene: TRBV25-1; J gene: TRBJ2-6; CDR3 protein: CASSEFGPRANVLTF
V gene: TRBV6-2/TRBV6-3; J gene: TRBJ1-5; CDR3 protein: CASRTNSNQPQHF
V gene: TRBV27; J gene: TRBJ2-1; CDR3 protein: CASSFTPVKNNEQFF
V gene: TRBV14; J gene: TRBJ2-5; CDR3 protein: CASSHQATGLRETQYF
V gene: TRBV20-1; J gene: TRBJ2-1; CDR3 protein: CSASAVLAGTYNEQFF
V gene: TRBV6-1; J gene: TRBJ2-3; CDR3 protein: CASSEEWLNTDTQYF
V gene: TRBV7-9; J gene: TRBJ2-1; CDR3 protein: CASSTPGHRTGGNEQFF
V gene: TRBV7-9; J gene: TRBJ2-7; CDR3 protein: CASSSRGQGPTEQYF
V gene: TRBV6-2/TRBV6-3; J gene: TRBJ2-5; CDR3 protein: CASSPRGIRAPETQYF
V gene: TRBV14; J gene: TRBJ2-2; CDR3 protein: CASSQLAGANGELFF
V gene: TRBV27; J gene: TRBJ2-1; CDR3 protein: CASSPDSSNEQFF
V gene: TRBV6-2/TRBV6-3; J gene: TRBJ2-7; CDR3 protein: CASRDGGGYEQYF
V gene: TRBV13; J gene: TRBJ2-5; CDR3 protein: CASSPPAGTSGSVWGKTQYF
V gene: TRBV7-9; J gene: TRBJ2-5; CDR3 protein: CASSLGASGRRETQYF
V gene: TRBV20-1; J gene: TRBJ2-1; CDR3 protein: CSASGQGSEQFF
V gene: TRBV20-1; J gene: TRBJ2-7; CDR3 protein: CSARSRPTSYEQYF
V gene: TRBV3-1; J gene: TRBJ2-5; CDR3 protein: CASKVRLTQETQYF
V gene: TRBV5-6; J gene: TRBJ1-1; CDR3 protein: CASSMRSGVGGEAFF
V gene: TRBV20-1; J gene: TRBJ2-3; CDR3 protein: CSARGRLAGGDTQYF
V gene: TRBV20-1; J gene: TRBJ2-1; CDR3 protein: CSARTRLAGVMFF
V gene: TRBV12-3/TRBV12-4; J gene: TRBJ1-6; CDR3 protein: CASSLGGPGSPLHF
V gene: TRBV7-3; J gene: TRBJ2-3; CDR3 protein: CASSRTPGLADNPTDTQYF
V gene: TRBV5-1; J gene: TRBJ2-2; CDR3 protein: CASSLEGQGGTGELFF
V gene: TRBV3-1; J gene: TRBJ1-1; CDR3 protein: CASSQVIQGAGAFF
V gene: TRBV20-1; J gene: TRBJ2-7; CDR3 protein: CSARAGLATDYEQYF
V gene: TRBV5-1; J gene: TRBJ2-3; CDR3 protein: CASSQGLAGVRDTQYF
V gene: TRBV3-1; J gene: TRBJ2-1; CDR3 protein: CASSPPINSGRSYNEQFF
V gene: TRBV20-1; J gene: TRBJ2-2; CDR3 protein: CSARDQPSRQGNTGELFF
V gene: TRBV5-5; J gene: TRBJ2-5; CDR3 protein: CASTIGGLAGPETQYF
V gene: TRBV2; J gene: TRBJ2-1; CDR3 protein: CASTLTYEQFF
V gene: TRBV18; J gene: TRBJ1-6; CDR3 protein: CASSPPSSRNSPLHF
V gene: TRBV10-2; J gene: TRBJ2-3; CDR3 protein: CASSQGQTYTDTQYF
V gene: TRBV4-2; J gene: TRBJ1-5; CDR3 protein: CASSMRGRESNQPQHF
V gene: TRBV27; J gene: TRBJ2-2; CDR3 protein: CASSLGLGQTGELFF
V gene: TRBV30; J gene: TRBJ2-3; CDR3 protein: CAWSLGERGDTQYF
V gene: TRBV29-1; J gene: TRBJ2-7; CDR3 protein: CSVGYGGHEQYF
V gene: TRBV29-1; J gene: TRBJ1-3; CDR3 protein: CSVEGQGGNTIYF
V gene: TRBV6-2/TRBV6-3; J gene: TRBJ2-4; CDR3 protein: CASRRLQSRTAKNIQYF
V gene: TRBV29-1; J gene: TRBJ2-1; CDR3 protein: CSAAGLSNEQFF
V gene: TRBV29-1; J gene: TRBJ2-3; CDR3 protein: CSVGGLSYTDTQYF